These 18 T cell receptor beta chains share one sample of origin, sequenced in a study of blood T cells in healthy people across ages. PCR was performed a second time for roughly 7 to 11 cycles using a sample-barcoded 5' primer and a J-beta primer mix. TCRdb re-analysed the 5' RACE reads in MiXCR, keeping a single row per CDR3 protein. The data show approximately 900,000 distinct CDR3 sequences, approximately 32% seen once. These data were also filed under a second study, of T cells of mothers and their children.

The sample taken for sequencing was blood. Source of these receptors: a woman in her forties in good health.

V and J are TRBV25-1 and TRBJ1-1; D remains unclear. Trimming cost V 3 bases and J 4 bases, with 12 bases left between them. CDR3 length equals 14 residues. Germline CDR1 reads MGHDK; CDR2 reads SYGVNS. CDR3 in amino acids: CASSDGPIPTEAFF. The CDR3 DNA reads as TGTGCCAGCAGTGACGGGCCTATACCCACTGAAGCTTTCTTT.

As to this clonotype: Given a much more abundant clone one base away, this may be a read error. The rearrangement joins TRBV7-3 to TRBJ1-2; 10 bases are shared with TRBD1. Germline lookup yields CDR1 SGHTA and CDR2 FQGTGA. The CDR3 covers 15 residues. The CDR3 here is CARSHSGTGEKGYTF. The DNA for the CDR3 is TGTGCCCGCAGCCACTCCGGGACAGGGGAAAAGGGCTACACCTTC.

This clonotype was seen a few times. A single base separates this from a much larger clone, so it may be a read error. The chain is built from TRBV7-3 and TRBJ2-1; 10 bases line up with TRBD1. Germline assignment: CDR1 SGHTA and CDR2 FQGTGA. J lost 9 bases, V lost 7 bases, and 12 bases had no gene match. The CDR3 has 15 residues. Here the CDR3 reads CASNSGTGADGEQFF. CDR3 nucleotide sequence: TGTGCCAGCAACTCCGGGACAGGGGCGGACGGTGAGCAGTTCTTC.

This clonotype was seen at least ten times. This chain links TRBV20-1 with TRBJ2-7; TRBD1 matches at 8 bases. Germline V gene lookup returns CDR1 DFQATT and CDR2 SNEGSKA (reference sequence). Trimming at V came to 6 bases and at J to 1 base, leaving 8 bases not matched to a gene. The CDR3 consists of 14 residues. CDR3 sequence (DNA): TGCAGTGCAAACGGACAGGGTGGGTCCTACGAGCAGTACTTC. It encodes CSANGQGGSYEQYF.

V gene TRBV20-1 combines with J gene TRBJ2-3; D ambiguous. Trimming took 5 bases from V and 6 from J, leaving 15 bases between them. The CDR3 runs to 13 residues. The V gene's germline CDR1 is DFQATT and CDR2 SNEGSKA (reference sequence). CDR3 in amino acids: CSALGLPADTQYF. The CDR3 DNA reads TGCAGTGCTTTAGGTCTGCCCGCGGATACGCAGTATTTT.

In its sample, this clonotype was seen many times. The chain couples TRBV29-1 to TRBJ1-2; D not certain. With 1 base removed from V and 9 bases from J, the gap between germline ends came to 21 bases. Germline CDR1 and CDR2: SQVTM and ANQGSEA. The CDR3 contains 15 residues. CDR3 sequence: CSVEAETRDRLRYTF. For the CDR3, the DNA is TGCAGCGTTGAAGCGGAAACCCGGGATCGCCTCCGCTACACCTTC.

This clonotype has just a few counts. J is TRBJ1-1 and V is TRBV7-2; 7 bases match TRBD1. Trimming at V came to 0 bases and at J to 0 bases, leaving 1 base not matched to a gene. This CDR3 region has 15 residues. Per the germline V gene, CDR1 is SGHTA and CDR2 is FQGNSA. The CDR3: CASSLAGQMNTEAFF. The CDR3 region has the DNA TGTGCCAGCAGCTTAGCGGGACAGATGAACACTGAAGCTTTCTTT.

This clonotype has a count of ten or more. V and J are TRBV7-2 and TRBJ2-1; the match to TRBD1 covers 8 bases. This CDR3 has 15 amino acids. Germline V lookup: CDR1 SGHTA, CDR2 FQGNSA. Trimming removed 6 bases from V and 9 bases from J; junction bases left unmatched: 13. The CDR3 region is CASSRRAGGDGEQFF. CDR3 nucleotides: TGTGCCAGCAGTCGCCGGGCAGGGGGCGACGGTGAGCAGTTCTTC. Full variable domain (rest looked up from reference TRBV7-2 and TRBJ2-1): GAGVSQSPSNKVTEKGKDVELRCDPISGHTALYWYRQSLGQGLEFLIYFQGNSAPDKSGLPSDRFSAERTGGSVSTLTIQRTQQEDSAVYLCASSRRAGGDGEQFFGPGTRLTVL.

V gene TRBV28 combines with J gene TRBJ1-3; TRBD1 agrees at 9 bases. The germline gives CDR1 MDHEN, CDR2 SYDVKM. Germline trimming cut 5 bases from V and 2 bases from J; bases unmatched to any gene: 4. This CDR3 has 15 residues. The CDR3 DNA reads as TGTGCCAGCAGTAGCTGGGACAGGGCTGGAAACACCATATATTTT. Amino acid sequence: CASSSWDRAGNTIYF.

The rearrangement links TRBV25-1 to TRBJ1-5; D uncertain. Trimming pared 0 bases from V and 7 bases from J, leaving 7 bases between. Germline CDR1 MGHDK, CDR2 SYGVNS. The CDR3 runs 13 residues. The CDR3 DNA reads as TGTGCCAGCAGTGAATACGGAGGCCAGCCCCAGCATTTT. This sequence encodes CASSEYGGQPQHF.

This clonotype was seen at least ten times. The chain is built from TRBV7-2 and TRBJ2-5; 10 bases align to TRBD2. After removal of 5 bases from V and 3 bases from J, the junction contained 6 bases not matched to a gene. Germline values: CDR1 SGHTA, CDR2 FQGNSA. The CDR3 runs to 15 residues. The CDR3 bases are TGTGCCAGCAGCCCCATCGGACTAGCGGAAGAGACCCAGTACTTC. The encoded protein is CASSPIGLAEETQYF.

This clonotype came up many times. The chain carries TRBV15 and TRBJ1-1; D is ambiguous. Per the germline V gene, CDR1 is LNHNV and CDR2 is YYDKDF (reference sequence). The CDR3 extends over 12 amino acids. The V end was cut by 8 bases, the J end by 8 bases, with 15 bases between. The DNA of the CDR3 is TGTGCCACCGCCGGGTTGAGGGCCGAAGCTTTCTTT. This sequence encodes CATAGLRAEAFF.

The V gene is TRBV2, the J gene TRBJ2-1, with 8 bases that match TRBD1. This CDR3 contains 14 residues. J gave up 2 bases and V 7 bases, and 4 bases lay outside the gene matches. Germline lookup yields CDR1 SNHLY and CDR2 FYNNEI. In nucleotides, the CDR3 is TGTGCCAGCACCCCGGGACAGGCCTACAATGAGCAGTTCTTC. It yields the protein CASTPGQAYNEQFF. The whole variable domain, remainder taken from reference TRBV2 and TRBJ2-1, is EPEVTQTPSHQVTQMGQEVILRCVPISNHLYFYWYRQILGQKVEFLVSFYNNEISEKSEIFDDQFSVERPDGSNFTLKIRSTKLEDSAMYFCASTPGQAYNEQFFGPGTRLTVL.

This clonotype has more than one count but fewer than ten. The chain recombines TRBV7-8 with TRBJ2-7; TRBD1 matches at 9 bases. This CDR3 has 15 residues. The V gene end was trimmed by 5 bases and the J gene end by 1 base; junction bases not matched to a gene: 6. Germline CDR1 reads SGHVS; CDR2 reads FQNEAQ. CDR3 protein: CASSPQTGGSYEQYF. CDR3 DNA: TGTGCCAGCAGCCCCCAGACAGGGGGGTCCTACGAGCAGTACTTC.

The sample holds many counts of this clonotype. The CDR3 loop is CASSLRLVAREAYGYTF. The DNA for the CDR3 is TGTGCCAGCAGCTTACGTTTAGTCGCCAGGGAGGCTTATGGCTACACCTTC. The genes are TRBV7-2 and TRBJ1-2, with TRBD1 as a possible D gene (5 bases). The CDR3 is 17 residues long. V lost 2 bases and J lost 5, with 21 bases in between. Germline CDR1 reads SGHTA; CDR2 reads FQGNSA.

This clonotype appeared a few times. The chain has TRBV20-1 and TRBJ2-1, with 7 bases fitting TRBD2. With 0 bases clipped from V and 2 bases from J, the junction kept 4 bases outside the gene matches. Germline CDR1 reads DFQATT; CDR2 reads SNEGSKA (reference sequence). CDR3 length: 15 amino acids. The chain's CDR3 is CSARDRSGAYNEQFF. The DNA of the CDR3 is TGCAGTGCTAGAGATCGAAGCGGGGCCTACAATGAGCAGTTCTTC.

This clonotype was found a few times. This chain links TRBV15 with TRBJ1-1, with D uncertain. V lost 1 base, J lost 1 base, and 7 bases lay in between. Per the germline V gene, CDR1 is LNHNV and CDR2 is YYDKDF (reference sequence). The CDR3 length is 14 residues. The CDR3 region has the DNA TGTGCCACCAGCAGAGGGACGGCGAACACTGAAGCTTTCTTT. Amino acids: CATSRGTANTEAFF.

This clonotype was detected only a few times. V and J are TRBV2 and TRBJ2-2, with 8 nucleotides matching TRBD2. V lost 6 bases to trimming and J lost 4 bases; unmatched junction nucleotides: 10. The CDR3 contains 16 residues. Germline V gene lookup returns CDR1 SNHLY and CDR2 FYNNEI. CDR3 amino acids: CASSPWAGGTTGELFF. The CDR3, as DNA: TGTGCCAGCAGCCCCTGGGCGGGGGGAACCACCGGGGAGCTGTTTTTT.